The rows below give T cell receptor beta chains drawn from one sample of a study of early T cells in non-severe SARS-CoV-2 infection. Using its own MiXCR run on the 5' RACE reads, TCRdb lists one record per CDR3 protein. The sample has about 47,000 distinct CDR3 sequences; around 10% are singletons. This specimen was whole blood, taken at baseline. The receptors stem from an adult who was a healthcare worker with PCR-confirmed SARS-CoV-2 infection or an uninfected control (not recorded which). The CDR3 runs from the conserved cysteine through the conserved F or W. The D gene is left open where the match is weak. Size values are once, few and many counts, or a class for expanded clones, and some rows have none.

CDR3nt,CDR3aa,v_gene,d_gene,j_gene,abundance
TGTGCCAGCAGTTACCCCACAGGGAATAGCCGGCCCTACAATGAGCAGTTCTTC,CASSYPTGNSRPYNEQFF,TRBV6-2/TRBV6-3,NA,TRBJ2-1,NA
TGCGCCAGCAGCCAAGCTACCCGGACAGGGGTTACTGAAGCTTTCTTT,CASSQATRTGVTEAFF,TRBV4-3,TRBD1,TRBJ1-1,many
TGTGCCAGCCCAGAAGGTGCTTCAAGGGGTTCACCCCTCCACTTT,CASPEGASRGSPLHF,TRBV2,NA,TRBJ1-6,NA
TGCAGTGCTAGGGGACAGGGTATGAACACTGAAGCTTTCTTT,CSARGQGMNTEAFF,TRBV20-1,TRBD1,TRBJ1-1,NA
TGTGCCAGCAGTTACCAGGGGATCACTGAAGCTTTCTTT,CASSYQGITEAFF,TRBV6-5,NA,TRBJ1-1,few
TGTGCCAGCAGTGAAGCGGGAAGGTTTAGGTCGTCTTTCTTC,CASSEAGRFRSSFF,TRBV27,TRBD2,TRBJ2-1,many
TGTGCCAGCAGCTCCGGGACGGTTAATCAAGAGACCCAGTACTTC,CASSSGTVNQETQYF,TRBV11-2,NA,TRBJ2-5,NA
TGCAGCGTTGCAGGGTTCAATCAGCCCCAGCATTTT,CSVAGFNQPQHF,TRBV29-1,NA,TRBJ1-5,many
TGTGCCACCAGTGATGCCAGGGACACCGGGGAGCTGTTTTTT,CATSDARDTGELFF,TRBV24-1,NA,TRBJ2-2,NA
TGTGCCAGCAGCCTAGACAGGGGTGAGCAGTTCTTC,CASSLDRGEQFF,TRBV6-5,TRBD1,TRBJ2-1,NA
TGTGCCAGCAGCTTAGGCCCGGGACGGCCAGTGGAGCAGTACTTC,CASSLGPGRPVEQYF,TRBV11-2,NA,TRBJ2-7,few
TGCAGTGCTAGTAAGGAACAGGGGTACAATCAGCCCCAGCATTTT,CSASKEQGYNQPQHF,TRBV20-1,TRBD1,TRBJ1-5,few
TGTGCCAGCAGCTTAGGTAGTGGAGAGACCCAGTACTTC,CASSLGSGETQYF,TRBV7-2,NA,TRBJ2-5,many
TGTGCCAGCAGTTTATTTCCCCACCGGGACAGCTACGAGCAGTACTTC,CASSLFPHRDSYEQYF,TRBV6-6,TRBD1,TRBJ2-7,few
TGCGCCAGCAGCCCTAGCCCCCTAGCGGGAGGGCTCAACTACGAGCAGTACTTC,CASSPSPLAGGLNYEQYF,TRBV4-1,TRBD2,TRBJ2-7,few
TGCGCCAGCAGCTCGGGACTAGCGGGACGCACCGGGGAGCTGTTTTTT,CASSSGLAGRTGELFF,TRBV5-1,TRBD2,TRBJ2-2,many
TGCAGTGCTAGAGTTCTACCCGGGACAGGGGAATACGAGCAGTACTTC,CSARVLPGTGEYEQYF,TRBV20-1,TRBD1,TRBJ2-7,many